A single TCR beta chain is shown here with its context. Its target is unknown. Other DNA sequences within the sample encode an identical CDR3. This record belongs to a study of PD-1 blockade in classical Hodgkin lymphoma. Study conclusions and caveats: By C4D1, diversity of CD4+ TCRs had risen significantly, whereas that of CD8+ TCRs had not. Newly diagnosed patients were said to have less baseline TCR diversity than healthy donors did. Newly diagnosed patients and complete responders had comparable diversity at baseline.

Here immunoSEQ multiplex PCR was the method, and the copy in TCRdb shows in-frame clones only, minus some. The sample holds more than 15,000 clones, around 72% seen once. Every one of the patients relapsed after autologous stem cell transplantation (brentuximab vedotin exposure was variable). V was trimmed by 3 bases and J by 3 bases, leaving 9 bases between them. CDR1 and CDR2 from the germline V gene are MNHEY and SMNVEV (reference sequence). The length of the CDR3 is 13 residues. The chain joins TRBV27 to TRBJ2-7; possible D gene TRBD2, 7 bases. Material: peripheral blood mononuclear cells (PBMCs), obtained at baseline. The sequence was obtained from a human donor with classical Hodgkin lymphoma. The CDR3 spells CASSLRGGYEQYF. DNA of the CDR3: TGTGCCAGCAGTTTGAGGGGGGGCTACGAGCAGTACTTC.